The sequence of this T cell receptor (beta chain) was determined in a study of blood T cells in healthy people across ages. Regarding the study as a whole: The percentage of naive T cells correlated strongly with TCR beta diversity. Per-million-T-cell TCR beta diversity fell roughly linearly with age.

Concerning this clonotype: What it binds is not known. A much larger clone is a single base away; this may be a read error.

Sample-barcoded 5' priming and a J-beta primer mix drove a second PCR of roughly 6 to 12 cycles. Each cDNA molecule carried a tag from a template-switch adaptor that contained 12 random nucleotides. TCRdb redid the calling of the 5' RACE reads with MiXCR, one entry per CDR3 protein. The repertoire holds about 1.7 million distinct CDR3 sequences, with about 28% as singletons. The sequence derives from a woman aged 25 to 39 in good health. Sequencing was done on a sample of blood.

CDR3 nucleotides: TGTGCCACCACCCAGGGGGCCACCTCCTACGAGCGGTACTTC. Translating it yields CATTQGATSYERYF. The chain links TRBV7-9 to TRBJ2-4, with 8 bases identical to TRBD1. V was pared by 10 bases and J by 15 bases, with 20 bases of the junction left unmatched. The V gene's germline CDR1 is SEHNR and CDR2 FQNEAQ (reference sequence). There are 14 residues in the CDR3.